One and the same sample provided the 25 T cell receptor beta chains below, sequenced in a study of blood T cell repertoires in COVID-19. Clones were sequenced by immunoSEQ multiplex PCR, and TCRdb holds only the in-frame ones, with some missing. The table lists a few hundred thousand clones, about 85% of them singletons. Sequenced material: PBMCs or T cells enriched from blood (not recorded which). All receptors come from a woman in her forties or fifties who had recovered from COVID-19.

The chain has TRBV18 and TRBJ1-1, with a weak D call TRBD1 (5 bases). The CDR3 contains 14 residues. CDR1 is KGHSH and CDR2 is LQKENI in the germline V gene. Trimming shortened V by 2 bases and J by 0 bases, and 7 bases separated the two germline ends. The CDR3, as DNA: TGTGCCAGCTCACCAAGGGGAATGAACACTGAAGCTTTCTTT. Translation: CASSPRGMNTEAFF.

This chain links TRBV7-2 with TRBJ2-7; TRBD2 matches 7 bases. The CDR3 has 15 amino acids. The ends lost 4 bases at V and 5 bases at J; junction bases unmatched: 11. The germline V gene encodes CDR1 SGHTA and CDR2 FQGNSA. The CDR3 protein is CASSSWGGRINEQYF. As DNA, the CDR3 is TGTGCCAGCAGCTCGTGGGGCGGGAGAATCAACGAGCAGTACTTC.

The chain uses TRBV18 and TRBJ2-5, with 10 bases that match TRBD2. This CDR3 is 15 amino acids long. CDR1 and CDR2 (germline): KGHSH, LQKENI. The trim removed 3 bases at V and 2 bases at J, leaving 3 bases unmatched. As DNA, the CDR3 is TGTGCCAGCTCACCGGGACTAGCGAAACAAGAGACCCAGTACTTC. Protein sequence: CASSPGLAKQETQYF.

This clone appeared once. The rearrangement joins TRBV9 to TRBJ2-3; 8 nucleotides agree with TRBD1. The length of the CDR3 is 15 residues. Trimming took 3 bases from V and 1 from J; bases not matched to a gene: 4. Germline values: CDR1 SGDLS, CDR2 YYNGEE. CDR3 loop: CASSAGQGGTDTQYF. The CDR3, as DNA: TGTGCCAGCAGCGCAGGACAGGGAGGCACAGATACGCAGTATTTT. The variable domain in full, completed from reference TRBV9 and TRBJ2-3, reads DSGVTQTPKHLITATGQRVTLRCSPRSGDLSVYWYQQSLDQGLQFLIQYYNGEERAKGNILERFSAQQFPDLHSELNLSSLELGDSALYFCASSAGQGGTDTQYFGPGTRLTVL.

This clone showed up just a few times. The chain combines TRBV5-1 with TRBJ1-5, with TRBD1 matching 8 bases. The germline CDR1 and CDR2 sequences are SGHRS and YFSETQ. Trimming removed 0 bases from V and 7 bases from J; junction bases left unmatched: 9. This CDR3 has 16 residues. This chain's CDR3 is CASSLGPGGPEQPQHF. CDR3 bases: TGCGCCAGCAGCTTGGGGCCAGGGGGCCCGGAACAGCCCCAGCATTTT.

The rearrangement uses TRBV30 and TRBJ1-2, with 8 nucleotides matching TRBD1. Germline V lookup: CDR1 GTSNPN, CDR2 SVGIG (reference sequence). This CDR3 is built from 12 residues. The V gene end was trimmed by 8 bases and the J gene end by 7 bases; junction bases not matched to a gene: 9. This chain's CDR3 is CATDRGKGGYTF. CDR3 coding DNA: TGTGCCACCGACAGGGGTAAGGGTGGCTACACCTTC. Variable domain in full (rest from reference TRBV30 and TRBJ1-2): SQTIHQWPATLVQPVGSPLSLECTVEGTSNPNLYWYRQAAGRGLQLLFYSVGIGQISSEVPQNLSASRPQDRQFILSSKKLLLSDSGFYLCATDRGKGGYTFGSGTRLTVV.

This rearrangement joins TRBV15 to TRBJ2-2, with TRBD1 matching over 7 bases. The CDR3 extends over 16 amino acids. Germline CDR1 reads LNHNV; CDR2 reads YYDKDF (reference sequence). J was trimmed by 2 bases and V by 8 bases; bases with no gene match: 11. CDR3 bases: TGTGCCACCTCGAGGCCGGGACAGATTAACACCGGGGAGCTGTTTTTT. Amino acids: CATSRPGQINTGELFF.

The J gene is TRBJ2-3, the V gene TRBV6-4; 15 bases are a match to TRBD2. The CDR3 is made up of 16 amino acids. The V and J ends lost 5 bases and 7 bases, in that order; junction bases with no gene match: 7. Germline V gene sequence: CDR1 MRHNA, CDR2 SNTAGT. The CDR3 DNA is TGTGCCAGCAGTCGGGGACTAGCGGGAGGTATGAATACGCAGTATTTT. Translation: CASSRGLAGGMNTQYF.

J is TRBJ2-7 and V is TRBV7-9, with TRBD2 identical over 11 bases. The germline V gene encodes CDR1 SEHNR and CDR2 FQNEAQ (reference sequence). CDR3 length equals 13 residues. V dropped 3 bases and J dropped 5; count of bases not matched to a gene: 0. DNA for the CDR3: TGTGCCAGCAGCTTTAGCGGGAGGGACGAGCAGTACTTC. Translated, it gives CASSFSGRDEQYF.

The rearrangement joins TRBV3-1 (or the pseudogene TRBV3-2) to TRBJ1-3, with D possibly being TRBD1 (6 bases). In germline, CDR1 is LGHDT, CDR2 YNNKEL (reference sequence). The CDR3 runs 14 residues. With 4 bases removed from V and 8 bases from J, the gap between germline ends came to 15 bases. Here the CDR3 DNA reads TGTGCCAGCAGCCCGACAGGCGAGGGGGACACCATATATTTT. Translated: CASSPTGEGDTIYF.

This sequence joins TRBV6-1 and TRBJ2-2; TRBD2 agrees at 7 bases. The V gene's germline CDR1 is MNHNS and CDR2 SASEGT. With V trimmed by 3 bases and J by 7 bases, 8 bases remained unmatched. This CDR3 spans 15 amino acids. This CDR3 reads CASSERAGVIGELFF. In DNA, the CDR3 is TGTGCCAGCAGTGAGAGGGCGGGGGTTATCGGGGAGCTGTTTTTT.

V and J are TRBV9 and TRBJ1-2; 7 positions agree with TRBD1. The CDR3 covers 16 residues. The germline CDR1 and CDR2 sequences are SGDLS and YYNGEE. After removal of 6 bases from V and 0 bases from J, the junction contained 11 bases not matched to a gene. The CDR3 loop is CASTSGGTPTNYGYTF. In nucleotides, the CDR3 is TGTGCCAGCACATCAGGGGGAACCCCTACTAACTATGGCTACACCTTC.

The chain employs TRBV28 and TRBJ2-1, with TRBD2 as a possible D gene (5 bases). The CDR3 spans 16 residues. V lost 4 bases and J lost 2, with 15 bases in between. The germline gives CDR1 MDHEN, CDR2 SYDVKM. In nucleotides, the CDR3 is TGTGCCAGCAGTTCACCCGGGGATATAGCCTACAATGAGCAGTTCTTC. This gives the protein CASSSPGDIAYNEQFF.

The V gene is TRBV7-9, the J gene TRBJ1-1, with TRBD1 as a possible D gene (6 bases). Germline V CDR1 and CDR2: SEHNR, FQNEAQ (reference sequence). Trimming pared 5 bases from V and 2 bases from J, leaving 15 bases between. CDR3 length equals 15 residues. This CDR3 reads CASSPYRDLNTEAFF. DNA for the CDR3: TGTGCCAGCAGCCCCTACAGGGACCTAAACACTGAAGCTTTCTTT.

The chain is built from TRBV27 and TRBJ1-1; 9 positions match TRBD1. With 4 bases clipped from V and 7 bases from J, the junction kept 7 bases outside the gene matches. The CDR3 loop spans 14 amino acids. Germline V gene sequence: CDR1 MNHEY, CDR2 SMNVEV (reference sequence). CDR3 loop: CASSSSGTGYEAFF. The DNA of the CDR3 is TGTGCCAGCAGTTCGTCCGGGACAGGGTATGAAGCTTTCTTT.

This clone showed up just a few times. The chain recombines TRBV28 with TRBJ2-2; possibly TRBD2 for D (7 bases). CDR3 length: 15 residues. V shed 6 bases and J shed 0 bases, with 11 bases lying between them. Germline lookup yields CDR1 MDHEN and CDR2 SYDVKM. Here the CDR3 reads CASSPGGANTGELFF. As DNA, the CDR3 is TGTGCCAGCAGCCCGGGGGGCGCGAACACCGGGGAGCTGTTTTTT.

This rearrangement joins TRBV9 to TRBJ2-3; D is undetermined. The germline V gene encodes CDR1 SGDLS and CDR2 YYNGEE. The CDR3 length is 16 residues. Deletions cut 4 bases from V and 2 bases from J, with 17 bases between. CDR3 DNA sequence: TGTGCCAGCAGCCTAACCTCTGACTTACTCACAGATACGCAGTATTTT. Translating it yields CASSLTSDLLTDTQYF.

As regards this clone: The same CDR3 can be traced to other DNA sequences in this sample. The chain links TRBV28 to TRBJ1-5; 9 nucleotides agree with TRBD1. CDR3 length equals 15 residues. The germline V gene encodes CDR1 MDHEN and CDR2 SYDVKM. V gave up 6 bases and J gave up 7 bases; unmatched junction bases: 10. The DNA for the CDR3 is TGTGCCAGCAGCCTGGGACAGGGCTTTCGCCAGCCCCAGCATTTT. This sequence encodes CASSLGQGFRQPQHF.

This chain uses TRBV5-1 with TRBJ2-7, with 15 bases lining up with TRBD2. V dropped 4 bases and J dropped 5; count of bases not matched to a gene: 7. The CDR3 has 16 residues. Germline V lookup: CDR1 SGHRS, CDR2 YFSETQ. CDR3 DNA sequence: TGCGCCAGCAGCCCCCGGACTAGCGGGAGGGCCCACGAGCAGTACTTC. This codes for CASSPRTSGRAHEQYF.

Remarks on this clone: The sample carries other DNA sequences with the same CDR3. The chain carries TRBV30 and TRBJ2-3; 11 bases agree with TRBD2. The CDR3 is made up of 15 amino acids. V shed 2 bases and J 1 base; nucleotides not matched to a gene: 2. Germline values: CDR1 GTSNPN, CDR2 SVGIG (reference sequence). The CDR3 sequence: CAWSPLAGGTDTQYF. In DNA, the CDR3 is TGTGCCTGGAGTCCACTAGCGGGGGGCACAGATACGCAGTATTTT.

The rearrangement uses TRBV2 and TRBJ1-4; D gene uncertain. Germline V gene sequence: CDR1 SNHLY, CDR2 FYNNEI. The CDR3 extends over 15 amino acids. V shed 10 bases and J shed 8 bases, with 23 bases lying between them. The CDR3 DNA is TGTGCCACCGCTTTGAGCCCTCCACGCGGGGAAAAACTGTTTTTT. Amino acids: CATALSPPRGEKLFF. The full variable domain, in which reference TRBV2 and TRBJ1-4 provide the parts outside the CDR3, is EPEVTQTPSHQVTQMGQEVILRCVPISNHLYFYWYRQILGQKVEFLVSFYNNEISEKSEIFDDQFSVERPDGSNFTLKIRSTKLEDSAMYFCATALSPPRGEKLFFGSGTQLSVL.

This clone was seen more than once but under ten times. CDR3 nucleotides: TGTGCCAGCAGCCCCTACAGGGGGCGAAACATTCAGTACTTC. Amino acid sequence: CASSPYRGRNIQYF. V is TRBV3-1 (or the pseudogene TRBV3-2) and J is TRBJ2-4, with 9 bases identical to TRBD1. The J segment lost 6 bases and the V segment lost 4 bases, leaving 4 bases of the junction unmatched. Germline assignment: CDR1 LGHDT and CDR2 YNNKEL (reference sequence). This CDR3 contains 14 residues.

The chain links TRBV6-4 to TRBJ2-3, with no clear D. Germline V gene data show CDR1 as MRHNA and CDR2 as SNTAGT. V shed 8 bases and J shed 0 bases, with 12 bases lying between them. The CDR3 runs 14 residues. The CDR3 region has the DNA TGTGCCAGCCGCACCGGGTCTAGCACAGATACGCAGTATTTT. Amino acid sequence: CASRTGSSTDTQYF.

The gene calls are TRBV30 and TRBJ2-7, with a possible D match to TRBD1 (5 bases). This CDR3 region has 13 residues. V was shortened by 3 bases and J by 2 bases, with 11 bases between the two germline ends. Per germline, CDR1 GTSNPN and CDR2 SVGIG (reference sequence). As DNA, the CDR3 is TGTGCCTGGAGAAGGGGTCCCACCTACGAGCAGTACTTC. This translates into CAWRRGPTYEQYF.

This chain joins TRBV27 and TRBJ2-3, with a tentative D call TRBD2 (6 bases). CDR1 and CDR2 (germline): MNHEY, SMNVEV (reference sequence). The CDR3 covers 14 residues. V lost 3 bases to trimming and J lost 1 base, with 8 bases between them. CDR3 region: CASSLEGRTDTQYF. The CDR3, as DNA: TGTGCCAGCAGTTTGGAGGGTCGCACAGATACGCAGTATTTT.